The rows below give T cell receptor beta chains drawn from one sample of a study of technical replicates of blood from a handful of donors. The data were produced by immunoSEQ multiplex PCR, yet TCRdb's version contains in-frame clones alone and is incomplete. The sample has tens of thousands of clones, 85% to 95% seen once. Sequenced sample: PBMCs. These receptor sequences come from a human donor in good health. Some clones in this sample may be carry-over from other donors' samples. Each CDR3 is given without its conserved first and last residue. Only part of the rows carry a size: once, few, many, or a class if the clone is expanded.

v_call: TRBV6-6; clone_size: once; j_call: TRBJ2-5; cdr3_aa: ASRRGRTPQETQY
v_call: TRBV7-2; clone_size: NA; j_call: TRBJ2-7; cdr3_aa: ASSSDRGSYEQY
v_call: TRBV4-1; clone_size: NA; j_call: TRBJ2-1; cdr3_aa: ASSQQVRLAGTKSSYNEQF
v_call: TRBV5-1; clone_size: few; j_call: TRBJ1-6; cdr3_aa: ASSLSGGYSPLH
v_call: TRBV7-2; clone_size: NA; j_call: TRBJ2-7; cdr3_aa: ASSPPGQGVSY
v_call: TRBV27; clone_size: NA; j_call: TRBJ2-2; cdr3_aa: ASSLQGRGTGELF
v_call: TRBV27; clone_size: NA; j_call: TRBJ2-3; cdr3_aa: ASSLYTGGSTDTQY
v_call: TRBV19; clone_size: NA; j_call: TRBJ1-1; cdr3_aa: ASSSRTAGEPEAF
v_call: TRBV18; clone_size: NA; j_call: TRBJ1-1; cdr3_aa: ASSSMNTEAF
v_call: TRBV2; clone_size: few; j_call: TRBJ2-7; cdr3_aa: ASNPPWGQHYEQY
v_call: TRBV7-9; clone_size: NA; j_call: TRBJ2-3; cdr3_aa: ASSSEGDTQY
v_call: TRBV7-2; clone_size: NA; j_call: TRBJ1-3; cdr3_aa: ASSARQGNTIY
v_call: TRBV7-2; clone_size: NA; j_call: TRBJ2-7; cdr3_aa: ASSLGGFYEQY
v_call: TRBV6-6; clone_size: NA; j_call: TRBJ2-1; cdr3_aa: ASSYGTSHNEQF
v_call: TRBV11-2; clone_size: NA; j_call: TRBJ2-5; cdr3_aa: ASSPLRGLQETQY
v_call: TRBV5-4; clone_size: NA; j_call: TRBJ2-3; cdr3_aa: ASSFPGPGDTDTQY
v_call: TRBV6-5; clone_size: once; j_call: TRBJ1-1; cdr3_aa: ASRINRELNTEAF
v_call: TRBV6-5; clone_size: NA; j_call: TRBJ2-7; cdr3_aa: ASSDRVNPYEQY